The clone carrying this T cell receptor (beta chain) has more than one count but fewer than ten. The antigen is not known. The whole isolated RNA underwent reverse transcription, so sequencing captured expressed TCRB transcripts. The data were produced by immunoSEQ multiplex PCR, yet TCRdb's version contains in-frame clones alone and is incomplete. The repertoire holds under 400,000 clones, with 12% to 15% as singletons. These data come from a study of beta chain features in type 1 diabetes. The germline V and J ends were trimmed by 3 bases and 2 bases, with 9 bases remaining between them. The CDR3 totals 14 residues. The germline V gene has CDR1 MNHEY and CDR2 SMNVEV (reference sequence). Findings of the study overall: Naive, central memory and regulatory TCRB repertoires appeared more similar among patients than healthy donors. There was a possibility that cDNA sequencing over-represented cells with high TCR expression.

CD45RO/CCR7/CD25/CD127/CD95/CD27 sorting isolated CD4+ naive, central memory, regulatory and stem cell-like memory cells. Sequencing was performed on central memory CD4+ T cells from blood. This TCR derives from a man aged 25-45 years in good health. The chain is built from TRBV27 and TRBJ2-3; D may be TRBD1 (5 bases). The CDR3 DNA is TGTGCCAGCAGTTTTTTCAGGGACACAGATACGCAGTATTTT. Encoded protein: CASSFFRDTDTQYF.